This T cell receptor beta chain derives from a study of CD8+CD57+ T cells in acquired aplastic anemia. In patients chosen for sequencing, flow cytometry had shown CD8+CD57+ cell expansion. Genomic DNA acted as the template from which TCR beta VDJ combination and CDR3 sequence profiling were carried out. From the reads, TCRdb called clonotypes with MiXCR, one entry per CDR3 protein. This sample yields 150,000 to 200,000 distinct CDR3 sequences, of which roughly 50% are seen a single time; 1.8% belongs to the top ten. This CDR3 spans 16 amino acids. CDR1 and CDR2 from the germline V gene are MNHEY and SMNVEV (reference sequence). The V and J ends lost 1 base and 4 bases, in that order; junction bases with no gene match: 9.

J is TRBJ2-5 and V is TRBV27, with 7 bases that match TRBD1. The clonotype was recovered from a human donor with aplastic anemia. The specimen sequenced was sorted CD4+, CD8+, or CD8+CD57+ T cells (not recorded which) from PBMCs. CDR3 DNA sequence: TGTGCCAGCAGTTTATTCCCCACAGGGGTGGGAGAGACCCAGTACTTC. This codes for CASSLFPTGVGETQYF.